This T cell receptor beta chain was sequenced during a study of blood T cell repertoires in COVID-19. Trimming stripped 3 bases from V and 4 bases from J, with 13 bases between. The germline V gene encodes CDR1 MNHNS and CDR2 SASEGT. The CDR3 loop spans 15 amino acids. Data came from immunoSEQ multiplex PCR; TCRdb stores just in-frame clones and leaves some out. The sample contains about 280,000 clones, roughly 80% of which appear only once. The chain combines TRBV6-1 with TRBJ1-3; D is perhaps TRBD1 (5 bases). The TCR comes from a man between 40 and 49 years old who had been exposed to COVID-19. Sequenced input: PBMCs or T cells enriched from blood (not recorded which). CDR3 loop: CASSEGGGVGNTIYF. The CDR3 nucleotides are TGTGCCAGCAGTGAGGGTGGAGGGGTCGGAAACACCATATATTTT.